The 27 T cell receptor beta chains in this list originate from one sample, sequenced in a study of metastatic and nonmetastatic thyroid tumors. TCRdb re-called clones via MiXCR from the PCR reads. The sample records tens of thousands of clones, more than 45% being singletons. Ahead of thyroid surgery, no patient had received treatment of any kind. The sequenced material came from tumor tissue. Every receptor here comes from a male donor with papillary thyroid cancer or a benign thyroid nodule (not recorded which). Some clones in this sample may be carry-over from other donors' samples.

The CDR3 DNA is TGTGCCAGCACCGGGAACCGGGACGGCCTATACTACGAGCAGTACTTC. This sequence encodes CASTGNRDGLYYEQYF. The chain links TRBV6-1 to TRBJ2-7; possibly TRBD1 or TRBD2 for D (5 bases each). CDR3 length: 16 amino acids. Deletions cut 7 bases from V and 3 bases from J, with 22 bases between. Germline V gene sequence: CDR1 MNHNS, CDR2 SASEGT.

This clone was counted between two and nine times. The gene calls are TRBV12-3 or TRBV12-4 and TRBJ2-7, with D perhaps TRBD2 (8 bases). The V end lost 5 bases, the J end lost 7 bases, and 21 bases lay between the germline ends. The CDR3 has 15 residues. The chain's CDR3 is CASSRDSGGLGEQYF. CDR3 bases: TGTGCCAGCAGTCGGGACAGCGGGGGCTTGGGGGAGCAGTACTTC.

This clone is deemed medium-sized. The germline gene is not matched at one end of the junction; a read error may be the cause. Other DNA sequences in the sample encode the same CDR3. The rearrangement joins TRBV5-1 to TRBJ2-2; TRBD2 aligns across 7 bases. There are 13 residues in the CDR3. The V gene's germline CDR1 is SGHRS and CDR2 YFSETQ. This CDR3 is CASSHGTSGELFF. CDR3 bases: TGCGCCAGCAGCCATGGGACGAGCGGGGAGCTGTTCTTT.

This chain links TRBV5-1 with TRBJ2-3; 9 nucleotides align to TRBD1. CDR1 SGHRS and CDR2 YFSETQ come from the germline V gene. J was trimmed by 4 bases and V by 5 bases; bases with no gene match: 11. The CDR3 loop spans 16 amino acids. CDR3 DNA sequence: TGCGCCAGCAGAAAGGCCGCGGACAGGGGTGCAGATACGCAGTATTTT. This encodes CASRKAADRGADTQYF.

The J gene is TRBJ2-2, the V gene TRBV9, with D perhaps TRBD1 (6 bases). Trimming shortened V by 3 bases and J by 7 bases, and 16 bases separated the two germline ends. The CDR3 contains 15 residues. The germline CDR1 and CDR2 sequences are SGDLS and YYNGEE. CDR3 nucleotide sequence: TGTGCCAGCAGCGCCTCAGGACAGATGAGCGGGGAGCTGTTTTTT. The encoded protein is CASSASGQMSGELFF.

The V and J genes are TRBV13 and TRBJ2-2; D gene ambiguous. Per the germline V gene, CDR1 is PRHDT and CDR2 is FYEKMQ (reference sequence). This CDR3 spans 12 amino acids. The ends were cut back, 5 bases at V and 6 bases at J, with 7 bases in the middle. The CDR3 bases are TGTGCCAGCAGCCCCCTGGCCGGGGAGCTGTTTTTT. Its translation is CASSPLAGELFF.

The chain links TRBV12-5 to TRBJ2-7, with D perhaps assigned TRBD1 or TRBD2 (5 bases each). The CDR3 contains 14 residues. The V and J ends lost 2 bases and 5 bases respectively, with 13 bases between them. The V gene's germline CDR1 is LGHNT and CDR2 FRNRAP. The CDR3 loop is CASGLSGPPNEQYF. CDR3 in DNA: TGTGCTAGTGGTTTGTCGGGACCCCCAAACGAGCAGTACTTC.

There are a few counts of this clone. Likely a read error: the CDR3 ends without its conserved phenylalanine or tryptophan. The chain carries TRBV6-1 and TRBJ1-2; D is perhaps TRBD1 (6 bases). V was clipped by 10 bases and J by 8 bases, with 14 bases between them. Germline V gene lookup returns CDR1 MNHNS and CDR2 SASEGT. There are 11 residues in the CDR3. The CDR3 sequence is CATKEGEGYTS. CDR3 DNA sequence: TGTGCCACCAAAGAGGGGGAAGGCTACACCTCC.

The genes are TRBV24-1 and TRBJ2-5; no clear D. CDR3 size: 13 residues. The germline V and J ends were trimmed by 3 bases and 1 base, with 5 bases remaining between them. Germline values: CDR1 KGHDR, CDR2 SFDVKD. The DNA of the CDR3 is TGTGCCACCAGTGATCGGACCCAAGAGACCCAGTACTTC. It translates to CATSDRTQETQYF.

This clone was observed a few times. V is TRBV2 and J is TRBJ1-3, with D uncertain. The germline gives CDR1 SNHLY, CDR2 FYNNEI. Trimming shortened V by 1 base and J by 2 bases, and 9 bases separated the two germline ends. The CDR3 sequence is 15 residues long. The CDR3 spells CASSEEREAGNTIYF. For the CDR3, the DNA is TGTGCCAGCAGTGAAGAAAGGGAAGCTGGAAACACCATATATTTT.

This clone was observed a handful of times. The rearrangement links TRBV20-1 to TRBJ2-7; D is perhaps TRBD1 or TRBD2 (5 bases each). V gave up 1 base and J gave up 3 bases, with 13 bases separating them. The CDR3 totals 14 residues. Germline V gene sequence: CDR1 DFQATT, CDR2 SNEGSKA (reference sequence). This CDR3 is CSARGGAGFYEQYF. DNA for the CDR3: TGCAGTGCTAGAGGAGGGGCCGGCTTCTACGAGCAGTACTTC.

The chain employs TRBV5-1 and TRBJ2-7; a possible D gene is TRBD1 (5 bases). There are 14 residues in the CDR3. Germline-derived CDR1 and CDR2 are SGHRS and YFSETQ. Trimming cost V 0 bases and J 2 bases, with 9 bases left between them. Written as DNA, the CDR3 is TGCGCCAGCAGCTTGGCCCCAGGGACCTACGAGCAGTACTTC. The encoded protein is CASSLAPGTYEQYF.

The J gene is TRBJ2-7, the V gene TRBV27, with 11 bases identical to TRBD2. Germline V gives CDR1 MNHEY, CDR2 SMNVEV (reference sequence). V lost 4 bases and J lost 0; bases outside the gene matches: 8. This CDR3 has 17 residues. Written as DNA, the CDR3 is TGTGCCAGCAGTTCGACACTAGCGGGAGTACCCTCCTACGAGCAGTACTTC. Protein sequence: CASSSTLAGVPSYEQYF.

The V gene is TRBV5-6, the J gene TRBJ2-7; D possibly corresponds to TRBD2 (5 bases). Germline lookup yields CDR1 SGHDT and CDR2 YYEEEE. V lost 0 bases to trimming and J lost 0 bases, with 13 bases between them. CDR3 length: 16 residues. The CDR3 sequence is CASSLGTGSSSYEQYF. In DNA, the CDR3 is TGTGCCAGCAGCTTGGGAACGGGATCCAGCTCCTACGAGCAGTACTTC.

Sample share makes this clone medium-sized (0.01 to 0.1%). The CDR3 bases are TGTGCCAGCAGCCAAGTCGGTACGCAGTATTTT. It translates to CASSQVGTQYF. V and J are TRBV3-1 and TRBJ2-3; D ambiguous. Germline-derived CDR1 and CDR2 are LGHDT and YNNKEL (reference sequence). V was pared by 1 base and J by 8 bases, with 4 bases between. This CDR3 has 11 amino acids.

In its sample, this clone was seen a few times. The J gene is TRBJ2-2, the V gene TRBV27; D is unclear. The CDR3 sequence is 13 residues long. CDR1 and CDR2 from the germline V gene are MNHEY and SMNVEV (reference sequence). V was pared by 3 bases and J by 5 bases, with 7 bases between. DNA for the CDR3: TGTGCCAGCAGTTTTCGGAGAACCGGGGAGCTGTTTTTT. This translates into CASSFRRTGELFF.

CDR3 sequence: CASSFHALQRGGRHIQYF. CDR3 sequence (DNA): TGTGCCAGCAGCTTCCACGCCTTGCAGCGGGGGGGCCGGCACATTCAGTACTTC. The J gene is TRBJ2-4, the V gene TRBV11-2; 10 bases map to TRBD2. After removal of 3 bases from V and 8 bases from J, the junction contained 16 bases not matched to a gene. Germline V lookup: CDR1 SGHAT, CDR2 FQNNGV. The CDR3 runs 18 residues.

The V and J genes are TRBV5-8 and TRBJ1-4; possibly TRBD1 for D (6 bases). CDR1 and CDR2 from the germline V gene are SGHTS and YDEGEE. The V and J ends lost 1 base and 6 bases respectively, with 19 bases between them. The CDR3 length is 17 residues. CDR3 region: CASSLWEGTAGDEKLFF. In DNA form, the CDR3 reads TGTGCCAGCAGCTTGTGGGAAGGGACCGCAGGGGATGAAAAACTGTTTTTT.

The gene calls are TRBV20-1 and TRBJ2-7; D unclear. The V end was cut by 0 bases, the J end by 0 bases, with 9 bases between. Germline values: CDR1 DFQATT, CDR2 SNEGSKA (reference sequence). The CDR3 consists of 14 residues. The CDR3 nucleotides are TGCAGTGCTAGAGATACAGCGTCCTCCTACGAGCAGTACTTC. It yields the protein CSARDTASSYEQYF.

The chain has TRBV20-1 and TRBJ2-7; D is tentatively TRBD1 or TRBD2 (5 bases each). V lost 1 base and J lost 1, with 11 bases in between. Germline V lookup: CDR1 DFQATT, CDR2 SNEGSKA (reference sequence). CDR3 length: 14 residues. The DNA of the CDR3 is TGCAGTGCTAGAGGGGGGACGTGGTCCTACGAGCAGTACTTC. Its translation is CSARGGTWSYEQYF.

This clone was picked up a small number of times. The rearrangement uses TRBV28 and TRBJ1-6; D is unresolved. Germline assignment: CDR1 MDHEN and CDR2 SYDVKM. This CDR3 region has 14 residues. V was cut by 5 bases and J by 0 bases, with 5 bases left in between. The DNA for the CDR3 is TGTGCCAGCAGTCCGAGCTCCTATAATTCACCCCTCCACTTT. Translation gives CASSPSSYNSPLHF.

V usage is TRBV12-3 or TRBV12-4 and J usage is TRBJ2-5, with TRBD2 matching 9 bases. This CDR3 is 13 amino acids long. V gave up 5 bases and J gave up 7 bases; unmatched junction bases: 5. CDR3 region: CASSGQRGVTQYF. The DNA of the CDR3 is TGTGCCAGCAGTGGACAGCGGGGGGTGACCCAGTACTTC.

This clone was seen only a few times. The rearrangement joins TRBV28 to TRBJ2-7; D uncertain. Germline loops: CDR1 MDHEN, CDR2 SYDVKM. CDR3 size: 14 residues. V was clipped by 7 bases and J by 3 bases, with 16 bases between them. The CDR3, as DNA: TGTGCCAGCACCTCCACTGGGCCGTACTACGAGCAGTACTTC. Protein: CASTSTGPYYEQYF.

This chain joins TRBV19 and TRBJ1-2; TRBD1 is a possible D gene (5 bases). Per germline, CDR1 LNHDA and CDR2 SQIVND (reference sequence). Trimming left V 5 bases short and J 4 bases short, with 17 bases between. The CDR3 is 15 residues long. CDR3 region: CASSPRQQMLYGYTF. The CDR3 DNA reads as TGTGCCAGTAGTCCGCGACAGCAGATGCTCTATGGCTACACCTTC.

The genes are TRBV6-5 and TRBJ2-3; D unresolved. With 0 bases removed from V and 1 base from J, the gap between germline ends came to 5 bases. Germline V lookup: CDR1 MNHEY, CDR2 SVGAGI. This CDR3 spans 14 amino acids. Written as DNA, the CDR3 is TGTGCCAGCAGTTACTCTTCCGGCACAGATACGCAGTATTTT. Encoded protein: CASSYSSGTDTQYF.

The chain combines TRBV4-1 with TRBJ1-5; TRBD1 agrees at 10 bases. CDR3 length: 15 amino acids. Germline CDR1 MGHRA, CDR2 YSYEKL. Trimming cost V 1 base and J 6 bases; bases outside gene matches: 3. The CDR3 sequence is CASSQGQGASQPQHF. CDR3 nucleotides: TGCGCCAGCAGCCAAGGACAGGGGGCTAGTCAGCCCCAGCATTTT.

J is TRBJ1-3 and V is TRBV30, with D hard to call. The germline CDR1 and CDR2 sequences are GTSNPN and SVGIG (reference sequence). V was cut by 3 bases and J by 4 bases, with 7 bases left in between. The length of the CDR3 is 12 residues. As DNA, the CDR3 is TGTGCCTGGAGAATGGCCGGAAACACCATATATTTT. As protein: CAWRMAGNTIYF.